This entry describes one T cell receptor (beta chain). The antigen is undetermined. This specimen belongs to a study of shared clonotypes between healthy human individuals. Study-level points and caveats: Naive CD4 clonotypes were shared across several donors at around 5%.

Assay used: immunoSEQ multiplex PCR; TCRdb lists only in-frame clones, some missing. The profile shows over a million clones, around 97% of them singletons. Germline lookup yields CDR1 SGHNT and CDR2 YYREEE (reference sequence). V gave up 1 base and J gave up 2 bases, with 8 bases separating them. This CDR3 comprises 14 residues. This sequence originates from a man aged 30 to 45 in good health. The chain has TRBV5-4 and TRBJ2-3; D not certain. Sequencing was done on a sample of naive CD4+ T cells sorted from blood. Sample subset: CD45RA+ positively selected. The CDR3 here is CASSLPRITDTQYF. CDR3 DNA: TGTGCCAGCAGCTTGCCACGGATCACAGATACGCAGTATTTT.